The clone carrying this TCR beta chain was seen a few times. Its antigen is still unknown. The entry originates in a study of blood T cells in healthy people across ages. PCR was performed a second time for roughly 6 to 12 cycles using a sample-barcoded 5' primer and a J-beta primer mix. A single record per CDR3 protein comes from TCRdb applying MiXCR to the 5' RACE reads. The profile covers 1.5 million to 2 million distinct CDR3 sequences, with roughly 49% appearing a single time and approximately 2% taken by the ten largest. Study observations and caveats: For the donors, CMV status was unknown and possibly confounded expanded clonotype changes.

Samples had at least 7 million PBMCs isolated from them. The germline gives CDR1 SEHNR, CDR2 FQNEAQ (reference sequence). This CDR3 is 14 amino acids long. The V call is TRBV7-9, the J call TRBJ2-4; D is ambiguous. The DNA end favors TRBJ2-7, so the J call may be wrong. The source of this sequence is a woman aged 40 to 50 in good health. Material for sequencing was blood. The chain's CDR3 is CASSFGTSLSEQYF. For the CDR3, the DNA is TGTGCCAGCAGCTTCGGCACCTCCCTGAGCGAGCAGTACTTC.